At least ten counts were recorded for the clone carrying this T cell receptor (beta chain). Assembly of TCR beta libraries relied on iRepertoire HTBI primers together with Arm-PCR of CDR3 regions. Original analysis: Across the samples, identification revealed roughly 56 TRBV and 13 to 15 TRBJ segments. From the multiplex PCR reads, TCRdb called clonotypes with MiXCR, one entry per CDR3 protein. These V and J calls rely on TCRdb rather than the paper's analysis. The sample contains hundreds of thousands of distinct CDR3 sequences, roughly 14% of which appear only once. The germline gives CDR1 MNHEY, CDR2 SMNVEV (reference sequence). CDR3 size: 18 residues. J was trimmed by 0 bases and V by 7 bases; bases with no gene match: 15. The entry originates in a study of regulatory T cells in long-lasting Graves disease. Time point given: newly diagnosed GD, antithyroid drugs for less than 3 months. Making the TCR library involved RNA that had been extracted from PBMCs.

These data were also filed under a second study, of T cells in Graves' hyperthyroidism and ophthalmopathy.

Specimen: peripheral blood mononuclear cells (PBMCs), collected at new diagnosis, from a patient treated with antithyroid drugs. The chain joins TRBV27 to TRBJ2-1, with 7 bases identical to TRBD2. This sequence originates from a man between 25 and 39 years old with Graves disease. This CDR3 reads CASKTRDYAFDSYNEQFF. The CDR3 nucleotides are TGTGCCAGCAAGACCCGGGACTACGCCTTTGACTCCTACAATGAGCAGTTCTTC.